Detailed here is one T cell receptor beta chain. No antigen is known for it. The data are from a study of T cells in narcolepsy. Broader study findings: Autoreactive HCRT-specific and TRIB2-specific clonotypes were marked in same-patient CSF-versus-blood CD4+ comparisons. Reportedly, autoreactive clonotypes were serially detected in patients' blood but not controls'.

TCRdb keeps only in-frame clones here, not all; method: immunoSEQ multiplex PCR. The sample shows tens of thousands of clones, about nine tenths of them seen only once. The CDR3 loop spans 12 amino acids. Germline loops: CDR1 MNHNS, CDR2 SASEGT. The germline V and J ends were trimmed by 7 bases and 4 bases, with 11 bases remaining between them. The J gene is TRBJ2-7, the V gene TRBV6-1; D may be TRBD2 (6 bases). Material for sequencing was CD45RA- memory CD4+ T cells from PBMCs. This clonotype was obtained from a human donor with narcolepsy. CDR3 in amino acids: CASTEEGYEQYF. The CDR3, as DNA: TGTGCCAGCACGGAGGAGGGATACGAGCAGTACTTC.